Following are 16 T cell receptor beta chains from one sample sequenced in a study of blood T cell repertoires in COVID-19. Produced via immunoSEQ multiplex PCR; TCRdb's table is partial and in-frame only. The sample yields roughly 160,000 clones, 79% seen once. Source material: peripheral blood. Receptors were obtained from a woman aged 60-75 years with COVID-19, enrolled during active disease.

The chain employs TRBV16 and TRBJ1-2, with 9 bases fitting TRBD1. Germline CDR1 and CDR2: KGHSY and FQNENV. The CDR3 is made up of 14 amino acids. After removal of 6 bases from V and 7 bases from J, the junction contained 9 bases not matched to a gene. DNA for the CDR3: TGTGCCAGCAGTCCCAGGACAGGGGCGGGTGGCTACACCTTC. Translation: CASSPRTGAGGYTF.

The gene calls are TRBV30 and TRBJ2-1; 7 bases map to TRBD1. Trimming cost V 5 bases and J 5 bases; bases outside gene matches: 12. The CDR3 has 15 amino acids. Germline loops: CDR1 GTSNPN, CDR2 SVGIG (reference sequence). DNA for the CDR3: TGTGCCTGGGATCGTGGGGGTCAGGGGGACAATGAGCAGTTCTTC. It translates to CAWDRGGQGDNEQFF.

This clone has a handful of counts. CDR3 residues: CASGWRERPQHF. The CDR3 coding sequence is TGTGCCAGTGGTTGGAGGGAAAGGCCCCAGCATTTT. The chain recombines TRBV19 with TRBJ1-5; unclear D gene. This CDR3 has 12 residues. Germline V gene lookup returns CDR1 LNHDA and CDR2 SQIVND (reference sequence). The V and J ends lost 8 bases and 9 bases respectively, with 14 bases between them.

The rearrangement joins TRBV7-2 to TRBJ2-2; D might be TRBD1 (6 bases). With 5 bases removed from V and 1 base from J, the gap between germline ends came to 14 bases. From germline, CDR1 is SGHTA and CDR2 FQGNSA. The CDR3 covers 16 residues. CDR3: CASSQRGLRNTGELFF. CDR3 coding DNA: TGTGCCAGCAGCCAGAGGGGGTTGCGGAACACCGGGGAGCTGTTTTTT.

This clone was seen a few times. The chain has TRBV12-3 or TRBV12-4 and TRBJ1-4, with no clear D. V gave up 5 bases and J gave up 2 bases, with 6 bases separating them. The CDR3 is made up of 13 amino acids. CDR3 residues: CASSLLTNEKLFF. The DNA of the CDR3 is TGTGCCAGCAGTCTATTGACTAATGAAAAACTGTTTTTT.

This clone was seen more than once but under ten times. The rearrangement joins TRBV6-5 to TRBJ2-1, with 11 bases fitting TRBD1. V dropped 6 bases and J dropped 6; count of bases not matched to a gene: 4. The CDR3 contains 14 residues. The germline gives CDR1 MNHEY, CDR2 SVGAGI. The CDR3 protein is CASRGTGGTNEQFF. The CDR3 DNA reads TGTGCCAGCAGGGGGACAGGGGGGACCAATGAGCAGTTCTTC.

This sequence joins TRBV6-2 or TRBV6-3 and TRBJ1-2; 8 bases agree with TRBD1. CDR3 length equals 14 residues. Germline CDR1 is MNHEY and CDR2 is SVGEGT. V was pared by 5 bases and J by 7 bases, with 9 bases of the junction left unmatched. The CDR3 DNA reads as TGTGCCAGCAGTCCCGACAGGGGAAGCAGTGGCTACACCTTC. Encoded protein: CASSPDRGSSGYTF.

This chain links TRBV5-1 with TRBJ2-2, with a weak D call TRBD2 (6 bases). Looked up from germline, CDR1 is SGHRS and CDR2 is YFSETQ. The length of the CDR3 is 16 residues. V lost 1 base to trimming and J lost 3 bases, with 13 bases between them. The CDR3 sequence: CASSLFGRGDTGELFF. DNA of the CDR3: TGCGCCAGCAGCTTGTTTGGGCGGGGTGACACCGGGGAGCTGTTTTTT.

In this sample, this clone turned up a few times. The rearrangement links TRBV6-4 to TRBJ2-2, with D perhaps TRBD1 (6 bases). This CDR3 has 15 residues. CDR1 and CDR2 (germline): MRHNA, SNTAGT. The ends were cut back, 6 bases at V and 4 bases at J, with 15 bases in the middle. The CDR3 loop is CASRERGGPTGELFF. The CDR3 nucleotides are TGTGCCAGCAGGGAACGAGGGGGACCCACCGGGGAGCTGTTTTTT.

This clone is a singleton in its sample. The rearrangement links TRBV5-1 to TRBJ2-2, with D uncertain. V was trimmed by 2 bases and J by 0 bases, leaving 14 bases between them. Germline loops: CDR1 SGHRS, CDR2 YFSETQ. CDR3 length: 17 residues. CDR3 DNA sequence: TGCGCCAGCAGCTTTCCAGGCAGAGCTGCGAACACCGGGGAGCTGTTTTTT. As protein: CASSFPGRAANTGELFF.

The sample holds a few counts of this clone. The J gene is TRBJ2-7, the V gene TRBV7-3; 11 bases line up with TRBD1. CDR1 is SGHTA, CDR2 FQGTGA, per germline. This CDR3 spans 14 amino acids. V shed 0 bases, J shed 7 bases, and the junction held 2 bases outside the gene matches. The CDR3 reads CASSLTGTGGEQYF. In DNA form, the CDR3 reads TGTGCCAGCAGCTTAACAGGGACAGGGGGAGAGCAGTACTTC.

The chain combines TRBV18 with TRBJ1-1; 9 bases are shared with TRBD1. Germline CDR1 and CDR2: KGHSH and LQKENI. The CDR3 totals 14 residues. V lost 3 bases to trimming and J lost 6 bases; unmatched junction nucleotides: 5. DNA of the CDR3: TGTGCCAGCTCACCCGGACAGGGGAGGGCTGAAGCTTTCTTT. Translating it yields CASSPGQGRAEAFF.

This clone was found once. V usage is TRBV5-6 and J usage is TRBJ1-5; 7 bases line up with TRBD1. Germline CDR1 SGHDT, CDR2 YYEEEE. The V segment lost 2 bases and the J segment 2 bases; nucleotides outside the gene matches: 4. The CDR3 loop spans 15 amino acids. The chain's CDR3 is CASSFEGGGNQPQHF. The CDR3 nucleotides read TGTGCCAGCAGCTTTGAAGGGGGCGGCAATCAGCCCCAGCATTTT. Complete variable domain (other parts from reference TRBV5-6 and TRBJ1-5): DAGVTQSPTHLIKTRGQQVTLRCSPKSGHDTVSWYQQALGQGPQFIFQYYEEEERQRGNFPDRFSGHQFPNYSSELNVNALLLGDSALYLCASSFEGGGNQPQHFGDGTRLSIL.

The chain links TRBV14 to TRBJ1-2; weak D call: TRBD1 (6 bases). Germline CDR1 and CDR2: SGHDN and FVKESK. V was shortened by 0 bases and J by 5 bases, with 16 bases between the two germline ends. CDR3 length: 16 amino acids. Here the CDR3 reads CASSQEVGGLAYGYTF. The CDR3 DNA is TGTGCCAGCAGCCAAGAAGTCGGGGGGCTGGCTTATGGCTACACCTTC.

The chain is built from TRBV19 and TRBJ1-1; tentatively, D is TRBD1 (5 bases). The CDR3 totals 14 residues. Trimming stripped 3 bases from V and 5 bases from J, with 13 bases between. CDR1 LNHDA and CDR2 SQIVND come from the germline V gene (reference sequence). CDR3 sequence reads: CASSMEGIVTEAFF. The CDR3 coding sequence is TGTGCCAGTAGTATGGAGGGGATCGTAACTGAAGCTTTCTTT.

The rearrangement links TRBV18 to TRBJ1-3, with D possibly matching TRBD1 (6 bases). This CDR3 is 16 amino acids long. CDR1 is KGHSH and CDR2 is LQKENI in the germline V gene. V shed 5 bases and J shed 2 bases, with 16 bases lying between them. CDR3: CASSGTSLPPGNTIYF. Written as DNA, the CDR3 is TGTGCCAGCTCAGGGACATCCCTCCCTCCTGGAAACACCATATATTTT.